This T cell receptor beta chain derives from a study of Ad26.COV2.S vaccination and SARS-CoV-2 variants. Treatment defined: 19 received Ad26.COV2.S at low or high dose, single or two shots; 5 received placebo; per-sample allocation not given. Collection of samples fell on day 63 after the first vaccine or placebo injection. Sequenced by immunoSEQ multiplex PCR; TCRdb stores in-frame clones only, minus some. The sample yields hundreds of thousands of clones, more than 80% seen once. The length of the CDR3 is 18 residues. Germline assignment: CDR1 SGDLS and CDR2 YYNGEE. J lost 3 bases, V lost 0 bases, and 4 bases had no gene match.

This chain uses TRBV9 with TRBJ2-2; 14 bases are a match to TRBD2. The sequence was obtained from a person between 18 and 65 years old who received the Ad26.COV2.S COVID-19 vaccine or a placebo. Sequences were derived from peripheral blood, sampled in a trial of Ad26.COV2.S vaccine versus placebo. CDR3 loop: CASSVGGLAGAYTGELFF. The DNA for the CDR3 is TGTGCCAGCAGCGTAGGGGGACTAGCGGGGGCCTACACCGGGGAGCTGTTTTTT.